This T cell receptor beta chain was documented in a study of T-cell memory formation after mild COVID-19. Study-level findings and limits: CD4/CD8 balance held among clones contracting day 15 to 85, and later expanders leaned CD4+.

Constant-segment primers and 5'RACE yielded cDNA libraries for TCR alpha and TCR beta, each carrying sample barcodes and UMIs. MiXCR, applied by TCRdb to the 5' RACE reads, yields one record per CDR3 protein. Of roughly 86,000 distinct CDR3 sequences detected, about 12% appear once; the ten largest clones hold around a quarter. This clonotype has just a few counts. Its antigen is still unknown. This CDR3 is built from 15 residues. The germline V gene encodes CDR1 SEHNR and CDR2 FQNEAQ (reference sequence). V was shortened by 0 bases and J by 0 bases, with 8 bases between the two germline ends. The origin of this receptor is an adult woman who had mild COVID-19 (a few samples of this study predate the infection). Cell type and time point are not known. The sample consisted of PBMCs or a T cell subset sorted from them (not recorded which). The rearrangement joins TRBV7-9 to TRBJ1-1; D possibly corresponds to TRBD1 (6 bases). CDR3 sequence reads: CASSLAQGMNTEAFF. CDR3 bases: TGTGCCAGCAGCTTAGCTCAGGGGATGAACACTGAAGCTTTCTTT.